These 21 T cell receptor beta chains share one sample of origin, sequenced in a study of shared clonotypes between healthy human individuals. Naive CD8 populations comprised CD45RO-negative cells positively selected for CCR7, excluding terminally differentiated effector memory CD45RA+ cells. The repertoire was sequenced with immunoSEQ multiplex PCR; TCRdb's copy has only in-frame clones and lacks some. The sample includes roughly 2 million clones, over 85% of them seen just once. The sequenced material came from naive CD8+ T cells sorted from blood. All receptors come from a man aged 18 to 29 in good health.

This clone was seen just once. The gene calls are TRBV29-1 and TRBJ2-3; the match to TRBD2 covers 13 bases. Germline V gene lookup returns CDR1 SQVTM and CDR2 ANQGSEA. The CDR3 sequence is 19 residues long. The V segment lost 3 bases and the J segment 0 bases; nucleotides outside the gene matches: 12. Here the CDR3 reads CSVERTSGSQDPSTDTQYF. CDR3 in DNA: TGCAGCGTTGAGAGGACTAGCGGGAGCCAAGACCCTAGCACAGATACGCAGTATTTT.

The V gene is TRBV4-3, the J gene TRBJ1-4; TRBD1 is a possible D gene (5 bases). Germline V gives CDR1 LGHNA, CDR2 YSLEER. The CDR3 is 15 amino acids. The V end lost 7 bases, the J end lost 5 bases, and 17 bases lay between the germline ends. Here the CDR3 reads CASKETGGRNEKLFF. As DNA, the CDR3 is TGCGCCAGCAAAGAAACCGGGGGGAGAAATGAAAAACTGTTTTTT.

This chain uses TRBV7-3 with TRBJ2-5; D may be TRBD1 (5 bases). Germline V gene lookup returns CDR1 SGHTA and CDR2 FQGTGA. The V end lost 5 bases, the J end lost 2 bases, and 12 bases lay between the germline ends. There are 14 residues in the CDR3. The DNA for the CDR3 is TGTGCCAGCAGCCGAATTCCAGGGCAAGAGACCCAGTACTTC. Its translation: CASSRIPGQETQYF.

The chain links TRBV11-2 to TRBJ2-1, with TRBD1 matching over 9 bases. This CDR3 has 17 residues. The V gene's germline CDR1 is SGHAT and CDR2 FQNNGV. J was trimmed by 6 bases and V by 5 bases; bases with no gene match: 14. CDR3 protein: CASSPRGDRESTNEQFF. DNA of the CDR3: TGTGCCAGCAGCCCCCGCGGGGACAGGGAGTCAACCAATGAGCAGTTCTTC.

The chain employs TRBV28 and TRBJ1-1; possibly TRBD1 for D (5 bases). Per germline, CDR1 MDHEN and CDR2 SYDVKM. V lost 6 bases and J 13 bases, leaving 15 bases between the germline ends. The CDR3 has 11 amino acids. The CDR3 DNA reads TGTGCCAGCAGCCCAGGGCCCCGAAGTTTCTTT. Residues: CASSPGPRSFF. The variable domain in full, with the rest retrieved from reference TRBV28 and TRBJ1-1, is DVKVTQSSRYLVKRTGEKVFLECVQDMDHENMFWYRQDPGLGLRLIYFSYDVKMKEKGDIPEGYSVSREKKERFSLILESASTNQTSMYLCASSPGPRSFFGQGTRLTVV.

This chain connects TRBV11-2 to TRBJ2-5; 9 bases line up with TRBD1. Germline assignment: CDR1 SGHAT and CDR2 FQNNGV. CDR3 length: 16 amino acids. V lost 5 bases and J lost 4; bases outside the gene matches: 11. CDR3 region: CASSDTGQGWGETQYF. CDR3 coding DNA: TGTGCCAGCAGCGATACAGGACAGGGGTGGGGAGAGACCCAGTACTTC.

The rearrangement uses TRBV18 and TRBJ2-4, with 8 bases aligning to TRBD1. Unmatched junction bases numbered 6, after V lost 5 bases and J lost 0 bases. Germline assignment: CDR1 KGHSH and CDR2 LQKENI. The length of the CDR3 is 16 residues. DNA of the CDR3: TGTGCCAGCTCAAAACAGGGGGTCCTAGCCAAAAACATTCAGTACTTC. Translated, it gives CASSKQGVLAKNIQYF.

The J gene is TRBJ1-1, the V gene TRBV5-1; unclear D gene. Germline CDR1 reads SGHRS; CDR2 reads YFSETQ. Between the trimmed V and J ends, which lost 1 base and 1 base, there was a span of 8 bases. The CDR3 sequence is 14 residues long. In DNA form, the CDR3 reads TGCGCCAGCAGCTTGATAGGCCCGAACACTGAAGCTTTCTTT. Translated: CASSLIGPNTEAFF.

This rearrangement joins TRBV11-2 to TRBJ2-5, with a tentative D call TRBD2 (5 bases). Germline CDR1 SGHAT, CDR2 FQNNGV. The CDR3 spans 13 residues. V was cut by 1 base and J by 10 bases, with 13 bases left in between. CDR3 in amino acids: CASSLARHEGQYF. The CDR3 region has the DNA TGTGCCAGCAGCTTAGCCCGACACGAGGGCCAGTACTTC.

Regarding this clone: Other DNA sequences in the same sample also yield this CDR3. This chain joins TRBV4-1 and TRBJ2-3; 7 bases align to TRBD1. CDR3 length: 16 residues. V lost 0 bases to trimming and J lost 1 base; unmatched junction nucleotides: 4. Germline loops: CDR1 MGHRA, CDR2 YSYEKL. For the CDR3, the DNA is TGCGCCAGCAGCCAAGAGGCAGGGGGTGGCACAGATACGCAGTATTTT. It encodes CASSQEAGGGTDTQYF.

This clone was picked up one time. This chain connects TRBV11-2 to TRBJ1-1; the D gene is possibly TRBD1 (5 bases). The germline CDR1 and CDR2 sequences are SGHAT and FQNNGV. V gave up 5 bases and J gave up 0 bases, with 13 bases separating them. There are 15 residues in the CDR3. This chain's CDR3 is CASSRGGYMNTEAFF. The CDR3 DNA is TGTGCCAGCAGCCGGGGGGGGTACATGAACACTGAAGCTTTCTTT.

This CDR3 is CASSPDETGVETQYF. Written as DNA, the CDR3 is TGTGCCAGCAGCCCTGATGAGACAGGGGTGGAGACCCAGTACTTC. The chain recombines TRBV28 with TRBJ2-5; 8 bases are shared with TRBD1. The CDR3 is made up of 15 amino acids. Germline V gene sequence: CDR1 MDHEN, CDR2 SYDVKM. J gave up 5 bases and V 6 bases, and 11 bases lay outside the gene matches.

The chain links TRBV25-1 to TRBJ2-2; a possible D gene is TRBD2 (6 bases). Germline V CDR1 and CDR2: MGHDK, SYGVNS. Trimming pared 4 bases from V and 0 bases from J, leaving 9 bases between. This CDR3 comprises 15 residues. The CDR3 nucleotides are TGTGCCAGCAGTGTAGCGGAGACGAACACCGGGGAGCTGTTTTTT. It encodes CASSVAETNTGELFF. The entire variable domain, with the rest obtained from reference TRBV25-1 and TRBJ2-2, is as follows: EADIYQTPRYLVIGTGKKITLECSQTMGHDKMYWYQQDPGMELHLIHYSYGVNSTEKGDLSSESTVSRIRTEHFPLTLESARPSHTSQYLCASSVAETNTGELFFGEGSRLTVL.

This rearrangement joins TRBV5-1 to TRBJ2-7; 7 bases are a match to TRBD1. Trimming removed 4 bases from V and 2 bases from J; junction bases left unmatched: 6. CDR1 SGHRS and CDR2 YFSETQ come from the germline V gene. The CDR3 length is 14 residues. In nucleotides, the CDR3 is TGCGCCAGCAGCGATCCCGACAGGGCCTACGAGCAGTACTTC. Amino acid sequence: CASSDPDRAYEQYF.

This clone was observed a few times. The same CDR3 can be traced to other DNA sequences in this sample. The chain has TRBV6-5 and TRBJ2-7; D gene ambiguous. CDR1 is MNHEY, CDR2 SVGAGI, per germline. The V end was cut by 0 bases, the J end by 1 base, with 4 bases between. The CDR3 runs 13 residues. CDR3 coding DNA: TGTGCCAGCAGTTACTCGATATCCTACGAGCAGTACTTC. It yields the protein CASSYSISYEQYF.

The chain carries TRBV5-1 and TRBJ2-3; D perhaps matches TRBD2 (5 bases). Trimming removed 7 bases at V and 2 bases at J, with 11 bases between. CDR1 and CDR2 (germline): SGHRS, YFSETQ. CDR3 length equals 13 residues. Written as DNA, the CDR3 is TGCGCCAGCCGGGCGGGTTCCACAGATACGCAGTATTTT. This codes for CASRAGSTDTQYF.

This chain joins TRBV5-4 and TRBJ1-2; 7 nucleotides match TRBD1. Trimming at V came to 1 base and at J to 8 bases, leaving 11 bases not matched to a gene. In germline, CDR1 is SGHNT, CDR2 YYREEE (reference sequence). The CDR3 length is 15 residues. Here the CDR3 reads CASSLPGQVFIGYTF. CDR3 bases: TGTGCCAGCAGCTTGCCCGGACAGGTGTTTATCGGCTACACCTTC.

The chain uses TRBV5-5 and TRBJ1-2; D not resolved. The V end lost 4 bases, the J end lost 10 bases, and 23 bases lay between the germline ends. Germline-derived CDR1 and CDR2 are SGHKS and YYEKEE (reference sequence). The CDR3 is 15 amino acids. The DNA for the CDR3 is TGTGCCAGCAGCCGGGAGGATCTTAGACAAAGGGCCTACACCTTC. Amino acid sequence: CASSREDLRQRAYTF.

To note about this clone: The same CDR3 can be traced to other DNA sequences in this sample. The chain uses TRBV4-1 and TRBJ2-7; D is unresolved. The CDR3 spans 13 residues. Germline CDR1 reads MGHRA; CDR2 reads YSYEKL. The V end lost 3 bases, the J end lost 0 bases, and 6 bases lay between the germline ends. CDR3 nucleotide sequence: TGCGCCAGCAGCCAGGTTGACTCCTACGAGCAGTACTTC. Encoded protein: CASSQVDSYEQYF.

The V gene is TRBV5-8, the J gene TRBJ2-7; D is unclear. Germline loops: CDR1 SGHTS, CDR2 YDEGEE. The CDR3 spans 14 residues. V lost 2 bases, J lost 0 bases, and 9 bases lay in between. The CDR3 region has the DNA TGTGCCAGCAGCTTCGGCAGTGGCTCCTACGAGCAGTACTTC. Encoded protein: CASSFGSGSYEQYF.

V and J are TRBV4-1 and TRBJ1-4; D is ambiguous. The germline V gene has CDR1 MGHRA and CDR2 YSYEKL. The CDR3 runs 15 residues. With 0 bases removed from V and 8 bases from J, the gap between germline ends came to 13 bases. This CDR3 reads CASSQDPAEGEKLFF. The DNA of the CDR3 is TGCGCCAGCAGCCAAGACCCCGCTGAGGGCGAAAAACTGTTTTTT.